This T cell receptor (beta chain) was identified during a study of blood T cells in healthy people across ages. A sample-barcoded 5' primer and a J-beta primer mix were used in a second PCR of roughly 7 to 11 cycles. TCRdb reanalysed the 5' RACE reads using MiXCR and keeps one entry per CDR3 protein. This sample has some 920,000 distinct CDR3 sequences; around 54% occur once, and the top ten carry about a fifth. The sample was blood. This clonotype was obtained from a woman in her fifties or sixties in good health.

The CDR3 DNA is TGTGCCAGCAGCGGCACAACAGGGGGTTCCTACAATGAGCAGTACTTC. It translates to CASSGTTGGSYNEQYF. The V and J genes are TRBV13 and TRBJ2-1; 8 nucleotides match TRBD1. Gene TRBJ2-7 matches the end of the DNA better, so the J call may be wrong. The germline V gene encodes CDR1 PRHDT and CDR2 FYEKMQ (reference sequence). This CDR3 comprises 16 residues.